Given below is one TCR beta chain in context. Its antigen is unknown. The record has no base qualities; no much larger clone is one base away. TCRbeta CDR3 regions were amplified from genomic DNA by means of the immunoSEQ Assay, a bias-controlled multiplex PCR. From the authors' description of their analysis: Within the assay, amplification of reference gene primers was used to estimate how many nucleated cells each sample contained. Sequence reads were collapsed and filtered to measure the absolute abundance of every unique TCRbeta CDR3 rearrangement. For each sample, productive Simpson clonality was calculated as the square root of Simpson's diversity index over productive rearrangements. The table was pulled from immuneACCESS by TCRdb, which kept in-frame rearrangements only. Such tables lose some clones; where checked, under half of the loss comes from unresolved V genes, and the rest has no known cause. V and J calls and clone size are copied from that table; D and trimming were computed from the DNA. This sample gives over 150,000 clones in total; approximately 89% of them show up just once. Clones ranked in the top ten supply under 8% of the sample.

Participants in the prospective study were aged roughly 18 to 100 years, lived in 20 to 30 United States geographic areas, and enrolled through a virtual design. In the prospective study, cohorts were assigned on the basis of participant-reported clinical history obtained from a screening survey and a study questionnaire. ImmuneRACE Cohort 3 recovered participants were defined by two consecutive negative NP/OP PCR tests, healthcare professional clearance, or symptom resolution. In the prospective study, mobile phlebotomists collected whole blood, serum and a nasopharyngeal or oropharyngeal swab from each participant. Additional blood draws and questionnaires over an approximately two-month period could optionally be provided by prospective study participants. Before DNA extraction, blood samples from the prospective study were shipped at room temperature or frozen. These data originate in a study of blood T cell repertoires in COVID-19 (dated by TCRdb to 2020 to 2022). In the study overall: Samples covering the acute and convalescent phases of COVID-19 were provided by collaborators in the United States, Italy and Spain. The dataset comprised deeply sampled blood TCRbeta repertoires from subjects exposed to, actively infected with, or recovered from COVID-19. A de-identified subject ID, COVID-19 status, age in years and sex were almost always included in the sample metadata. Where HLA class I and class II types were available, the types were taken from metadata supplied by the sample provider, not from assay-based typing. The repertoires were released in a freely available public database intended as a resource for research on the immune response to SARS-CoV-2. The prospective study material was composed of cDNA or gDNA derived from T cells, B-cell-depleted T cells, or PBMCs. Samples came from the ongoing ImmuneRACE study (first 160 participants) plus 1,254 subjects from 6 global collaborators.

The CDR3 numbers 18 residues from cysteine through phenylalanine. CDR3 DNA is the only sequence kept; it has 54 bases, read in frame from the first base. In the germline V gene (reference sequence), CDR1 corresponds to GTSNPN and CDR2 to SVGIG. Compared with germline, V lacks 1 base and J lacks 3 bases; bases without a gene match: 13. Overall study outcomes, separate from this receptor: The quantity of clinical and demographic metadata differed by source and by participant and was supplied without curation.

Sequencing was performed on PBMCs or T cells enriched from blood (not recorded which). The source of this sequence is a man aged 35-49 years who had recovered from COVID-19. Recombination connected TRBV30 to TRBJ2-2; 8 middle bases align to TRBD1. The DNA sequence is given as TGTGCCTGGAGTGGGAGACAGGGGTCCTCTATATACACCGGGGAGCTGTTTTTT. Its amino acids are CAWSGRQGSSIYTGELFF.